The present entry profiles one TCR beta chain with its context. The protocol was immunoSEQ multiplex PCR, while the TCRdb copy is restricted to in-frame clones and leaves out a portion. The sample includes about 250,000 clones, more than 65% of them seen just once. V lost 3 bases to trimming and J lost 9 bases; unmatched junction nucleotides: 14. Looked up from germline, CDR1 is SGHRS and CDR2 is YFSETQ. This CDR3 comprises 18 residues. Seattle enrolled patients during active infection and tracked them longitudinally. This sample is drawn from a study of blood T cell repertoires in COVID-19. This rearrangement joins TRBV5-1 to TRBJ2-1; 14 nucleotides match TRBD2. The sequence was collected from a person between 65 and 79 years old with COVID-19, enrolled during active disease. Sequencing was carried out using peripheral blood. Here the CDR3 reads CASSYVRLAGGLVSEQFF. Here the CDR3 DNA reads TGCGCCAGCAGCTATGTCAGACTAGCGGGAGGGCTCGTCTCTGAGCAGTTCTTC. The full variable domain, completed using reference TRBV5-1 and TRBJ2-1, is KAGVTQTPRYLIKTRGQQVTLSCSPISGHRSVSWYQQTPGQGLQFLFEYFSETQRNKGNFPGRFSGRQFSNSRSEMNVSTLELGDSALYLCASSYVRLAGGLVSEQFFGPGTRLTVL.